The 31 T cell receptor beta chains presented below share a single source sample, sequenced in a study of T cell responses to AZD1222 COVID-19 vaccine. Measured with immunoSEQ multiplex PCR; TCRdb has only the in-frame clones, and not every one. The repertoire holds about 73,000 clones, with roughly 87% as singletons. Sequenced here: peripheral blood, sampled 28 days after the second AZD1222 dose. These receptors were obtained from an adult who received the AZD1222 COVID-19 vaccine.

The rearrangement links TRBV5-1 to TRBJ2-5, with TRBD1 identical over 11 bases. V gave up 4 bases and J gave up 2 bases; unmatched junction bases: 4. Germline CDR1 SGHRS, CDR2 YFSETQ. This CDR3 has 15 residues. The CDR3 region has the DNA TGCGCCAGCAGCACCGGGACAGGGGGGCAAGAGACCCAGTACTTC. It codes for CASSTGTGGQETQYF.

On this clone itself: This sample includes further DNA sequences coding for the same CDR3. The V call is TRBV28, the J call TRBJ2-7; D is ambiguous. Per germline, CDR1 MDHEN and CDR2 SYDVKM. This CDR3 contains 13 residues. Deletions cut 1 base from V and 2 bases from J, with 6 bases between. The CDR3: CASSLSQAYEQYF. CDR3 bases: TGTGCCAGCAGTTTATCACAAGCCTACGAGCAGTACTTC.

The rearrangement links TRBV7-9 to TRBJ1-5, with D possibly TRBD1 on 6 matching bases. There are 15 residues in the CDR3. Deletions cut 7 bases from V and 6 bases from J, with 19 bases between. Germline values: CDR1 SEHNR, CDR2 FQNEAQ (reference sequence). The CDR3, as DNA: TGTGCCAGCACCCCGGGAGCAGGGGAGGGTCAGCCCCAGCATTTT. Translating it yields CASTPGAGEGQPQHF.

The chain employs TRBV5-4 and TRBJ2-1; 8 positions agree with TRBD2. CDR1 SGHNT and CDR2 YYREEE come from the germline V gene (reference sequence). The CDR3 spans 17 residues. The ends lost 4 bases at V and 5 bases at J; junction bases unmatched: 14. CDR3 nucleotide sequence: TGTGCCAGCAGCGCCGGGGGGATAGCGGGGTACGACAATGAGCAGTTCTTC. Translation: CASSAGGIAGYDNEQFF.

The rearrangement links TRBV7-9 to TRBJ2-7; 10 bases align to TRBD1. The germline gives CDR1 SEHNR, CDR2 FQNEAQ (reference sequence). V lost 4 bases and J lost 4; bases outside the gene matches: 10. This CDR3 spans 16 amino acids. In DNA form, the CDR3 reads TGTGCCAGCAGCTCATATCCGGGACAGGGGCGGTACGAGCAGTACTTC. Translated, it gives CASSSYPGQGRYEQYF.

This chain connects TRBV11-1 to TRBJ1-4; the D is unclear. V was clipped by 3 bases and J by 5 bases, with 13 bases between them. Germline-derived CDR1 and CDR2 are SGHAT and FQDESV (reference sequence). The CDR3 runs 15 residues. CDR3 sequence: CASSLGSAGNEKLFF. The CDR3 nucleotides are TGTGCCAGCAGCTTGGGGTCCGCGGGAAATGAAAAACTGTTTTTT.

CDR3 protein: CASSFRDRVGYTF. The CDR3 DNA reads TGTGCCAGCAGTTTCCGGGACAGGGTCGGCTACACCTTC. The J gene is TRBJ1-2, the V gene TRBV2; 9 bases agree with TRBD1. CDR1 is SNHLY and CDR2 is FYNNEI in the germline V gene. The CDR3 extends over 13 amino acids. V shed 5 bases and J 8 bases; nucleotides not matched to a gene: 6.

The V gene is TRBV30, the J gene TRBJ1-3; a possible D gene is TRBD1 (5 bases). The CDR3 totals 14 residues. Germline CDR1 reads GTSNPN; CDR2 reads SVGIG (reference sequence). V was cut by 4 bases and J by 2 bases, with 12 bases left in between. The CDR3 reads CAWNRGSPGNTIYF. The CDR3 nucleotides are TGTGCCTGGAATCGGGGGTCTCCTGGAAACACCATATATTTT.

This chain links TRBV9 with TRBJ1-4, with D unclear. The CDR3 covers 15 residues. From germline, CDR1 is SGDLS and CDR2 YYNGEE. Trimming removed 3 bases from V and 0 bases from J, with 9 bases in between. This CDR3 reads CASSGRDATNEKLFF. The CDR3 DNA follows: TGTGCCAGCAGCGGGAGGGATGCAACTAATGAAAAACTGTTTTTT.

Here the CDR3 reads CASRSNTIYF. For the CDR3, the DNA is TGTGCCAGCAGGTCGAACACCATATATTTT. The V call is TRBV12-3 or TRBV12-4, the J call TRBJ1-3; D is uncertain. Trimming removed 6 bases at V and 7 bases at J, with 4 bases between. There are 10 residues in the CDR3.

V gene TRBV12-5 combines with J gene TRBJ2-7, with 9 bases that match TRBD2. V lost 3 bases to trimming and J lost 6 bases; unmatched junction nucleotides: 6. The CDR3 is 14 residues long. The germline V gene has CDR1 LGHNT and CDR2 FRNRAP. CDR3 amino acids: CASGLSGGRAEQYV. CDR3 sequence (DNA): TGTGCTAGTGGTTTATCGGGCGGGAGGGCCGAGCAGTACGTC.

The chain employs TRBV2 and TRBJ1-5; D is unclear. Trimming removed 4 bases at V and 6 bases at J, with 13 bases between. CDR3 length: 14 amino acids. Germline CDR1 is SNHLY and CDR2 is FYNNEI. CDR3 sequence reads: CASSAGQVGQPQHF. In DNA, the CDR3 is TGTGCCAGCAGTGCCGGGCAGGTCGGTCAGCCCCAGCATTTT.

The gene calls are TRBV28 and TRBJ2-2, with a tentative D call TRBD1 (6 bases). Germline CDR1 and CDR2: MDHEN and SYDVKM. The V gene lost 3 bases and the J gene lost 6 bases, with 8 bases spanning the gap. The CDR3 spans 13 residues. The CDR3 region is CASSFYRAGELFF. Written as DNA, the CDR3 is TGTGCCAGCAGTTTCTACAGGGCCGGGGAGCTGTTTTTT.

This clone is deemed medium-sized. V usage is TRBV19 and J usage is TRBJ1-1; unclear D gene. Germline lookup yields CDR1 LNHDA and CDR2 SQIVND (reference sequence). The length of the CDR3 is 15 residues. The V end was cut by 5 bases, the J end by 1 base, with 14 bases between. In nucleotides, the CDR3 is TGTGCCAGTAGTTCCTCGACCCTCCAGAACACTGAAGCTTTCTTT. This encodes CASSSSTLQNTEAFF. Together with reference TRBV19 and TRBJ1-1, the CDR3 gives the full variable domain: DGGITQSPKYLFRKEGQNVTLSCEQNLNHDAMYWYRQDPGQGLRLIYYSQIVNDFQKGDIAEGYSVSREKKESFPLTVTSAQKNPTAFYLCASSSSTLQNTEAFFGQGTRLTVV.

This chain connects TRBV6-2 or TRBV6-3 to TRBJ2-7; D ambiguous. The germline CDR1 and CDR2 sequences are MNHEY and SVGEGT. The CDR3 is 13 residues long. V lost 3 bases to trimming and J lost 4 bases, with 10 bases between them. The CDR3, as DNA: TGTGCCAGCAGTTATCTTCCGTTGTACGAGCAGTACTTC. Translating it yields CASSYLPLYEQYF.

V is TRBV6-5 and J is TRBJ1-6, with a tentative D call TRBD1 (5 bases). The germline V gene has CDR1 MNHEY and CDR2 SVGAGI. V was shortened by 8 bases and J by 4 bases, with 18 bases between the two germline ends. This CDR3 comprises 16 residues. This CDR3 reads CASCLGEGSYNSPLHF. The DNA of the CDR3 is TGTGCCAGCTGTTTGGGGGAGGGGTCTTATAATTCACCCCTCCACTTT.

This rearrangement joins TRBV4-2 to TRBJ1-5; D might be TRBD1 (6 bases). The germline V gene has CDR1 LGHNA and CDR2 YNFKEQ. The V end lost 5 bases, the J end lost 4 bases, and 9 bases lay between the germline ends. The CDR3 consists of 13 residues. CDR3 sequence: CASSKGGNQPQHF. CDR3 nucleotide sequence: TGTGCCAGCAGCAAAGGGGGGAATCAGCCCCAGCATTTT.

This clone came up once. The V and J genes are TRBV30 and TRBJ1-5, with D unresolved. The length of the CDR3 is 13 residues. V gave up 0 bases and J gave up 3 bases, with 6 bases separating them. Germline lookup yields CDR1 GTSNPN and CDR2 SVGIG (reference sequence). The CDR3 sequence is CAWSVRNNQPQHF. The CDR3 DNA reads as TGTGCCTGGAGTGTACGGAACAATCAGCCCCAGCATTTT.

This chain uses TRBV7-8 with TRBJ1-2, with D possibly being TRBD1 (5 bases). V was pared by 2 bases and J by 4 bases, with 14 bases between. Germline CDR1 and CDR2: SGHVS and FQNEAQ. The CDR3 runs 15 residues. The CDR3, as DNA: TGTGCCAGCAGCTTACTAGGGACCCCGGCCTATGGCTACACCTTC. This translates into CASSLLGTPAYGYTF. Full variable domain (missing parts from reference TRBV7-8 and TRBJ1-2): GAGVSQSPRYKVAKRGQDVALRCDPISGHVSLFWYQQALGQGPEFLTYFQNEAQLDKSGLPSDRFFAERPEGSVSTLKIQRTQQEDSAVYLCASSLLGTPAYGYTFGSGTRLTVV.

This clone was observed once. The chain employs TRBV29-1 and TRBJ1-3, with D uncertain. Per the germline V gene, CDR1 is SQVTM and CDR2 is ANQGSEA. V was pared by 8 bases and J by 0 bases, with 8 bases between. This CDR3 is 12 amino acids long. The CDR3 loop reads CSTRVSGNTIYF. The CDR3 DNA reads TGCAGCACACGGGTCTCTGGAAACACCATATATTTT. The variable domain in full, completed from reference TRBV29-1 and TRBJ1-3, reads SAVISQKPSRDICQRGTSLTIQCQVDSQVTMMFWYRQQPGQSLTLIATANQGSEATYESGFVIDKFPISRPNLTFSTLTVSNMSPEDSSIYLCSTRVSGNTIYFGEGSWLTVV.

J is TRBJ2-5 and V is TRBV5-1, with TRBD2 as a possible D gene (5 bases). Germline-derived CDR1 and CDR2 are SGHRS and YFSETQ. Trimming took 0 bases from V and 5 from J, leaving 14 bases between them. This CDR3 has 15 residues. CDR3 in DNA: TGCGCCAGCAGCTTGGAGAGCGGCCTGCGGGAGACCCAGTACTTC. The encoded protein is CASSLESGLRETQYF.

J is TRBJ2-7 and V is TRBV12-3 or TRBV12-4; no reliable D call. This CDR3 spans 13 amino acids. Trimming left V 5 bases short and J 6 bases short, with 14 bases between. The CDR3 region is CASSINDLVEQYV. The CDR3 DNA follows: TGTGCCAGCAGTATCAATGACTTGGTCGAGCAGTACGTC.

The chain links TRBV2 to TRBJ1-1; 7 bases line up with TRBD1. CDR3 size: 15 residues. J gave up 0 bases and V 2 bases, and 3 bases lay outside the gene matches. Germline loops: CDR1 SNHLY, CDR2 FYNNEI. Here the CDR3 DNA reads TGTGCCAGCAGTGAAACAGGGGCTCTGAACACTGAAGCTTTCTTT. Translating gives CASSETGALNTEAFF. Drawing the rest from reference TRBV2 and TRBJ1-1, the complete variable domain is EPEVTQTPSHQVTQMGQEVILRCVPISNHLYFYWYRQILGQKVEFLVSFYNNEISEKSEIFDDQFSVERPDGSNFTLKIRSTKLEDSAMYFCASSETGALNTEAFFGQGTRLTVV.

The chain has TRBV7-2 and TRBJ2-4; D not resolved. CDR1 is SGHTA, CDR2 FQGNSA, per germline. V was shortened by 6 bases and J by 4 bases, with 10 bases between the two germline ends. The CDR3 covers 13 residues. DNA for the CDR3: TGTGCCAGCAGTCTAGTAACGAAAAACATTCAGTACTTC. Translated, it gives CASSLVTKNIQYF.

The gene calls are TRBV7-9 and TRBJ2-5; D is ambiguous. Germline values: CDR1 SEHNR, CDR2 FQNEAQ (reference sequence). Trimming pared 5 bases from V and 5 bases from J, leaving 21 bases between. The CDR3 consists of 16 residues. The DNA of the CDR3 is TGTGCCAGCAGCCCCCGATTGGCGTGGGATGCGGAGACCCAGTACTTC. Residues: CASSPRLAWDAETQYF.

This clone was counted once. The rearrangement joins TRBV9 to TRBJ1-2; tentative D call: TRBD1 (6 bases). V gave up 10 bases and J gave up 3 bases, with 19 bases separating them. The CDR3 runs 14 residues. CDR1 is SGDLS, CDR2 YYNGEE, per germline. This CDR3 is CASTSEGGDYGYTF. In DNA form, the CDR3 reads TGTGCCTCCACCTCGGAGGGGGGTGACTATGGCTACACCTTC.

This CDR3 reads CASSFLAGPYEQYV. The CDR3, as DNA: TGTGCCAGCAGCTTCCTGGCAGGGCCCTACGAGCAGTACGTC. The chain couples TRBV5-5 to TRBJ2-7; TRBD1 is a possible D gene (5 bases). CDR3 size: 14 residues. In germline, CDR1 is SGHKS, CDR2 YYEKEE (reference sequence). V was pared by 2 bases and J by 2 bases, with 11 bases between.

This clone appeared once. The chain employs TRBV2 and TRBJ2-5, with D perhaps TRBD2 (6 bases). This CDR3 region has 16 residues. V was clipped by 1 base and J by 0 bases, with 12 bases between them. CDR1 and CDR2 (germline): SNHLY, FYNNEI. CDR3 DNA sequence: TGTGCCAGCAGTGAAGACGGGAGCATTTACCAAGAGACCCAGTACTTC. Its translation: CASSEDGSIYQETQYF.

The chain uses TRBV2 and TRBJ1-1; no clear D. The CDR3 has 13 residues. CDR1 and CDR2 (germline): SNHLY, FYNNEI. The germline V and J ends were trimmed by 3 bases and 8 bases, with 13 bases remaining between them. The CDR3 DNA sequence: TGTGCCAGCAGTGAGTTTTCAGGATGGGAAGCTTTCTTT. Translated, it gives CASSEFSGWEAFF.

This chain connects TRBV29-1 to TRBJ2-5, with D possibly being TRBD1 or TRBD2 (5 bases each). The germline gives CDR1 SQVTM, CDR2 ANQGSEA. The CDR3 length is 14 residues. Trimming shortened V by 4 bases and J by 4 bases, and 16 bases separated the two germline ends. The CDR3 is CSVVLWGSGETQYF. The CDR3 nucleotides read TGCAGCGTTGTATTGTGGGGGAGTGGAGAGACCCAGTACTTC. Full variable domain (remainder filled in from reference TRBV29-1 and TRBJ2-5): SAVISQKPSRDICQRGTSLTIQCQVDSQVTMMFWYRQQPGQSLTLIATANQGSEATYESGFVIDKFPISRPNLTFSTLTVSNMSPEDSSIYLCSVVLWGSGETQYFGPGTRLLVL.

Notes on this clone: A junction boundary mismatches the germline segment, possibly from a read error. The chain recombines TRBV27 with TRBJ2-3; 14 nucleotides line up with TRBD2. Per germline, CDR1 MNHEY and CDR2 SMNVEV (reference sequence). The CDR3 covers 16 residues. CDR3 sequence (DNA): TGTGCCAGCAGTTCGCGACTAGCGGGGGGGCTCTCCCCAGTGGATTTT. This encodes CASSSRLAGGLSPVDF.